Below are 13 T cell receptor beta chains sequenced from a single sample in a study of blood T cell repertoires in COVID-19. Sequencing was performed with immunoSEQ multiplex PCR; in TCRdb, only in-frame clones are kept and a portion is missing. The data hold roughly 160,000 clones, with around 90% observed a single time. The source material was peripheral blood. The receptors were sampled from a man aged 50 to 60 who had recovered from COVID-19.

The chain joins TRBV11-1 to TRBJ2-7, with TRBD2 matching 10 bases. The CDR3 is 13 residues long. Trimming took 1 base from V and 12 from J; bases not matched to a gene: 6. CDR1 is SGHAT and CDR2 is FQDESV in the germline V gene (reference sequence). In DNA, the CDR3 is TGTGCCAGCAGCTTAGAATCTAGCGGGAGTCTGTACTTC. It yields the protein CASSLESSGSLYF.

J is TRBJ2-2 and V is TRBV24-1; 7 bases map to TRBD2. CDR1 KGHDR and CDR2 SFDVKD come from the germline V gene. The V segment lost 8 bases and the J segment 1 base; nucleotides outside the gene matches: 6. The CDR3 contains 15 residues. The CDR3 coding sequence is TGTGCCACCACAACCGTAGCGGGGAACACCGGGGAGCTGTTTTTT. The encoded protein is CATTTVAGNTGELFF.

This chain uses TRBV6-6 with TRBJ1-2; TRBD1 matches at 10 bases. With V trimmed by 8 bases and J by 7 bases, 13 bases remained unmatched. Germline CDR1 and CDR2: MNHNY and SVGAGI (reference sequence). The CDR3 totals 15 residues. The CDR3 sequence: CASRNSGTGEIGYTF. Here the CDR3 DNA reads TGTGCCAGCCGAAATAGTGGGACAGGGGAAATTGGCTACACCTTC.

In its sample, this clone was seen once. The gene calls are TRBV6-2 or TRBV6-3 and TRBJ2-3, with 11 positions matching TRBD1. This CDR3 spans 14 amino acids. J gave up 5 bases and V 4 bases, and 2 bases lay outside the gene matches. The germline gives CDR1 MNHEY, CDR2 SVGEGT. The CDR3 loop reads CASSLDRGQDTQYF. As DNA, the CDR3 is TGTGCCAGCAGTTTGGACAGGGGGCAAGATACGCAGTATTTT.

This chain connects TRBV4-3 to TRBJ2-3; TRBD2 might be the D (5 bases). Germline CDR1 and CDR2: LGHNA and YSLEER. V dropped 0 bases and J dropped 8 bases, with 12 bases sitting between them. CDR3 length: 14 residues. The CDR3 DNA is TGCGCCAGCAGCCAAGAATTCGGGATTGGTACGCAGTATTTT. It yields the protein CASSQEFGIGTQYF.

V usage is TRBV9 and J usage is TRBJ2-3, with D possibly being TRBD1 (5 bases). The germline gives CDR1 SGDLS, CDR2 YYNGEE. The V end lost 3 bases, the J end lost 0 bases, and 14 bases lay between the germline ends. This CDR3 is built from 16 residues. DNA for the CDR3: TGTGCCAGCAGCGATCCTCATGGGGCTAGCACAGATACGCAGTATTTT. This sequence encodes CASSDPHGASTDTQYF.

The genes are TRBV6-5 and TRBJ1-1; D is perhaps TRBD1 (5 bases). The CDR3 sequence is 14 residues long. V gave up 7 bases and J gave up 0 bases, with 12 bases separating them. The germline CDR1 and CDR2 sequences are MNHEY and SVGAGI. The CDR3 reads CASTVDRLNTEAFF. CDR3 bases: TGTGCCAGCACCGTAGACAGATTGAACACTGAAGCTTTCTTT.

The DNA for the CDR3 is TGTGCCAGCAGCCCTCAGGACAGGGGGGTAGCTTTCTTT. Protein: CASSPQDRGVAFF. V gene TRBV9 combines with J gene TRBJ1-1, with TRBD1 matching 10 bases. CDR3 size: 13 residues. Germline loops: CDR1 SGDLS, CDR2 YYNGEE. Trimming removed 4 bases from V and 10 bases from J; junction bases left unmatched: 7.

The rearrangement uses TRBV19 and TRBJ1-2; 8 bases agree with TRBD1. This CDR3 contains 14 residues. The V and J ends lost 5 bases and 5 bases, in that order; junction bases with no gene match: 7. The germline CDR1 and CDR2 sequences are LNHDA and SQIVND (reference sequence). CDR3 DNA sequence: TGTGCCAGTAGTGGACAGGGAGCCTATTATGGCTACACCTTC. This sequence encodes CASSGQGAYYGYTF.

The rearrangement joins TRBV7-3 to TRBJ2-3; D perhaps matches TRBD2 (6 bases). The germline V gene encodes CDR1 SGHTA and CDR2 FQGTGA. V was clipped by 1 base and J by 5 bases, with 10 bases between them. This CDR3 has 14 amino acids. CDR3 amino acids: CASSLNGRRDTQYF. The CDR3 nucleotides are TGTGCCAGCAGCTTAAACGGGAGACGAGATACGCAGTATTTT.

The DNA of the CDR3 is TGTGCCAGCAATCTCCGGGGGAGGGACACCACGAATCAGCCCCAGCATTTT. Translation gives CASNLRGRDTTNQPQHF. The chain links TRBV28 to TRBJ1-5; tentative D call: TRBD1 (6 bases). Germline V lookup: CDR1 MDHEN, CDR2 SYDVKM. V was shortened by 7 bases and J by 4 bases, with 23 bases between the two germline ends. The CDR3 is 17 amino acids.

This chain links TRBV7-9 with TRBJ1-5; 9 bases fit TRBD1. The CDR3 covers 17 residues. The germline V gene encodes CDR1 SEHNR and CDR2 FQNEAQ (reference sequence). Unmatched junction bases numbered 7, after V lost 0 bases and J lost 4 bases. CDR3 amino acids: CASSLAPGTGKNQPQHF. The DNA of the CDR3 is TGTGCCAGCAGCTTAGCTCCCGGGACAGGGAAGAATCAGCCCCAGCATTTT.

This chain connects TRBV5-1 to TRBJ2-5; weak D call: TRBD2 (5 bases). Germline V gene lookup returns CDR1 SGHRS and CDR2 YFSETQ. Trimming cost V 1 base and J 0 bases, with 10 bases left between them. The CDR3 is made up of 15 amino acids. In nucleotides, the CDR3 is TGCGCCAGCAGCTTGAGTGGCGGGTACCAAGAGACCCAGTACTTC. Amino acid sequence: CASSLSGGYQETQYF.